The sequence of this T cell receptor (beta chain) was determined in a study of radiotherapy plus CTLA-4 blockade in lung cancer. The protocol was immunoSEQ multiplex PCR, while the TCRdb copy is restricted to in-frame clones and leaves out a portion. The sample includes some 70,000 clones, approximately 80% of them seen just once. Alongside CTLA-4 blockade with ipilimumab, patients with chemo-refractory metastatic non-small-cell lung cancer received focal radiation. After removal of 5 bases from V and 4 bases from J, the junction contained 3 bases not matched to a gene. CDR1 and CDR2 (germline): SEHNR, FQNEAQ (reference sequence). This CDR3 has 13 amino acids. Worth noting for this clone: Other DNA sequences from this sample encode an identical CDR3 as well.

J is TRBJ2-5 and V is TRBV7-9; 8 nucleotides line up with TRBD1. The sample was peripheral blood, taken from a patient treated with radiotherapy plus ipilimumab. The clonotype originates from a human donor with non-small cell lung cancer who had a partial response to radiotherapy plus ipilimumab. The CDR3 DNA follows: TGTGCCAGCAGCCTCGGACAGGGAGAGACCCAGTACTTC. This encodes CASSLGQGETQYF.